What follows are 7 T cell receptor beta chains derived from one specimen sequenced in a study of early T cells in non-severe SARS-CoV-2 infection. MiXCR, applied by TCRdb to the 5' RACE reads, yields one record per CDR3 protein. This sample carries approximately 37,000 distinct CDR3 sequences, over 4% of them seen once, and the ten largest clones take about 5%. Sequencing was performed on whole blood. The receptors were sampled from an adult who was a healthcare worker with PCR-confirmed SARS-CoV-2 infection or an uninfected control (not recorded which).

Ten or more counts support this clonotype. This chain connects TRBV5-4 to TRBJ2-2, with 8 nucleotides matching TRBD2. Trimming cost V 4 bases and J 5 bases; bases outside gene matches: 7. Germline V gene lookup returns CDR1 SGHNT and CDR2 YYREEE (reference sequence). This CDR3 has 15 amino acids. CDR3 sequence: CASSLLADVTGELFF. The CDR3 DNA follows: TGTGCCAGCAGCCTACTAGCGGATGTGACCGGGGAGCTGTTTTTT.

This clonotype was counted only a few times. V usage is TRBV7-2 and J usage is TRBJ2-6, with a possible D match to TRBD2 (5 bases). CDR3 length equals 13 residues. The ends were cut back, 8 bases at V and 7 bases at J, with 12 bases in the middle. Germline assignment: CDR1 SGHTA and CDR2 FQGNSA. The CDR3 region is CASRGMVANVLTF. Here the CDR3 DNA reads TGTGCCAGCCGAGGGATGGTTGCCAACGTCCTGACTTTC.

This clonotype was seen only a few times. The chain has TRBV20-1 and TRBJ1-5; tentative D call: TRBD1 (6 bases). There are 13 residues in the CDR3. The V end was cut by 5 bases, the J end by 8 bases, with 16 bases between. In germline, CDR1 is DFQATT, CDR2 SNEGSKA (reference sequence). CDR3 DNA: TGCAGTGCTGGCGGGGGGCCGAAGGAGCCCCAGCATTTT. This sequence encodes CSAGGGPKEPQHF.

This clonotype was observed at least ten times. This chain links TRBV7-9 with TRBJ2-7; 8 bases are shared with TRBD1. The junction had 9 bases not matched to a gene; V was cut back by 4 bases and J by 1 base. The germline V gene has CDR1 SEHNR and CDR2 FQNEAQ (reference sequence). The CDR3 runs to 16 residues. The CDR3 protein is CASSSTRDRSSYEQYF. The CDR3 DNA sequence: TGTGCCAGCAGCTCTACCCGGGACAGGAGTTCCTACGAGCAGTACTTC.

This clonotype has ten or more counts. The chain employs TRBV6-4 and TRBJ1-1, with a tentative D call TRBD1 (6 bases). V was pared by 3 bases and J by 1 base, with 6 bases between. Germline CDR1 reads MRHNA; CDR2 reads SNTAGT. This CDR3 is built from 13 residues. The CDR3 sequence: CASSEDRNTEAFF. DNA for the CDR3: TGTGCCAGCAGTGAGGACAGGAACACTGAAGCTTTCTTT.

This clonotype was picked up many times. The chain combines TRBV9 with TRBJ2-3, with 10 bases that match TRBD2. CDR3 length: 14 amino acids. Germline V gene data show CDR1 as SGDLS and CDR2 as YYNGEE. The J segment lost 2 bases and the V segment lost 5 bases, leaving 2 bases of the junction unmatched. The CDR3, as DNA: TGTGCCAGCAGTAGCGGGAGGAACACAGATACGCAGTATTTT. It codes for CASSSGRNTDTQYF.

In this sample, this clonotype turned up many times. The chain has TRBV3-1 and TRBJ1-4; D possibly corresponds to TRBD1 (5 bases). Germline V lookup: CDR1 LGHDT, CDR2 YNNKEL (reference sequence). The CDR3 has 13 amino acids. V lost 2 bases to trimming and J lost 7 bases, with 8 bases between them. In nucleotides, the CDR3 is TGTGCCAGCAGCCAAAAGGGGAGTGAAAAACTGTTTTTT. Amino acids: CASSQKGSEKLFF.